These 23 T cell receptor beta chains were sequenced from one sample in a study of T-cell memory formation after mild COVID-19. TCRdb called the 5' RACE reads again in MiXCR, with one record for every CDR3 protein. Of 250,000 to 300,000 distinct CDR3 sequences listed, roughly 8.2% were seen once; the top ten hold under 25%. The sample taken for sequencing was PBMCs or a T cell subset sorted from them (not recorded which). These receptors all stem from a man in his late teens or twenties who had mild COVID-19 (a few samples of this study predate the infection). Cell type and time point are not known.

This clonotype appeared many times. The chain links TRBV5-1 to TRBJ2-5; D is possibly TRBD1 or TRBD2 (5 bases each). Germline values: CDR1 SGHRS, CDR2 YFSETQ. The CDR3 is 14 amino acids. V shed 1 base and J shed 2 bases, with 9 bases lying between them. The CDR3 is CASSLYGGQETQYF. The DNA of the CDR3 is TGCGCCAGCAGCTTGTATGGGGGTCAAGAGACCCAGTACTTC. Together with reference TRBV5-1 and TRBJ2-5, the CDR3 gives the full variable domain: KAGVTQTPRYLIKTRGQQVTLSCSPISGHRSVSWYQQTPGQGLQFLFEYFSETQRNKGNFPGRFSGRQFSNSRSEMNVSTLELGDSALYLCASSLYGGQETQYFGPGTRLLVL.

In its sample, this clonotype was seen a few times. CDR3 bases: TGCGCCAGCAGCCAAGATATCGGAGCTAATGAAAAACTGTTTTTT. This codes for CASSQDIGANEKLFF. J is TRBJ1-4 and V is TRBV4-1; D not certain. The CDR3 contains 15 residues. The germline V and J ends were trimmed by 0 bases and 3 bases, with 8 bases remaining between them. Germline-derived CDR1 and CDR2 are MGHRA and YSYEKL.

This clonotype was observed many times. The CDR3 spells CAWSSGDVAQETQYF. The CDR3 DNA reads as TGTGCCTGGAGTAGCGGGGACGTCGCCCAAGAGACCCAGTACTTC. This rearrangement joins TRBV30 to TRBJ2-5, with 7 bases lining up with TRBD2. This CDR3 has 15 residues. Unmatched junction bases numbered 7, after V lost 2 bases and J lost 1 base. Germline V lookup: CDR1 GTSNPN, CDR2 SVGIG (reference sequence).

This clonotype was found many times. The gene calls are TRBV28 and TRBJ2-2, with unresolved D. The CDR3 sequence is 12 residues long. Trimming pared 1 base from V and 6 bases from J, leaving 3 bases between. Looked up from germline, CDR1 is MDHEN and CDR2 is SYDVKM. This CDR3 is CASSLSSGELFF. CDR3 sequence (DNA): TGTGCCAGCAGTTTATCATCCGGGGAGCTGTTTTTT.

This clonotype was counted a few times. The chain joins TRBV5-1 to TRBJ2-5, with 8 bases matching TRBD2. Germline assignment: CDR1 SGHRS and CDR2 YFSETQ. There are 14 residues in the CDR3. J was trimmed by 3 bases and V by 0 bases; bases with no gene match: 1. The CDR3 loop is CASSLVSGEETQYF. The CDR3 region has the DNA TGCGCCAGCAGCTTGGTTAGCGGGGAAGAGACCCAGTACTTC. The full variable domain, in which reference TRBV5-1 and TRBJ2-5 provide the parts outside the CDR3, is KAGVTQTPRYLIKTRGQQVTLSCSPISGHRSVSWYQQTPGQGLQFLFEYFSETQRNKGNFPGRFSGRQFSNSRSEMNVSTLELGDSALYLCASSLVSGEETQYFGPGTRLLVL.

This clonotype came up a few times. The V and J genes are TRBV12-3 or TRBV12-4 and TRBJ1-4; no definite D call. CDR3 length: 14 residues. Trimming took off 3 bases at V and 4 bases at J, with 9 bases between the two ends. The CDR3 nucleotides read TGTGCCAGCAGTTTTGGCTCTATTAATGAAAAACTGTTTTTT. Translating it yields CASSFGSINEKLFF.

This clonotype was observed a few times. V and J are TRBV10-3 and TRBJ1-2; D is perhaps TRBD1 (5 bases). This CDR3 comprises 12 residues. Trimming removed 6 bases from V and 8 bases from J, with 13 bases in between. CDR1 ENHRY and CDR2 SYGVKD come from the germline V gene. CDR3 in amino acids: CAIRFQGGGYTF. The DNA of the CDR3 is TGTGCCATCAGGTTTCAGGGAGGCGGCTACACCTTC.

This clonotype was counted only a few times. CDR3 amino acids: CATSPGLLRTDTQYF. The CDR3 DNA is TGTGCCACCAGTCCGGGACTTCTTCGCACAGATACGCAGTATTTT. The V call is TRBV15, the J call TRBJ2-3; a weak D match, TRBD2 (6 bases). Germline loops: CDR1 LNHNV, CDR2 YYDKDF (reference sequence). CDR3 length: 15 residues. Trimming removed 6 bases from V and 1 base from J, with 14 bases in between.

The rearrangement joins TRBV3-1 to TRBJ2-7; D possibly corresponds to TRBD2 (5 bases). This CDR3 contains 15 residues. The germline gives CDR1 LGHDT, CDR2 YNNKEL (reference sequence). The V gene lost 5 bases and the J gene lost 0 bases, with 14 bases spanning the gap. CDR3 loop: CASSNSRDYSYEQYF. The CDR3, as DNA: TGTGCCAGCAGCAATAGCCGCGACTACTCCTACGAGCAGTACTTC.

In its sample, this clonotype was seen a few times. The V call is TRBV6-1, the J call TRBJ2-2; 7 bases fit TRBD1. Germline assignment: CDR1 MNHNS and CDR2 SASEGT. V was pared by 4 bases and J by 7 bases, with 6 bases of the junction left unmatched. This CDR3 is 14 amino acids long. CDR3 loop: CASSARGLVGELFF. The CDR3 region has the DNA TGTGCCAGCAGTGCGAGGGGGCTGGTCGGGGAGCTGTTTTTT.

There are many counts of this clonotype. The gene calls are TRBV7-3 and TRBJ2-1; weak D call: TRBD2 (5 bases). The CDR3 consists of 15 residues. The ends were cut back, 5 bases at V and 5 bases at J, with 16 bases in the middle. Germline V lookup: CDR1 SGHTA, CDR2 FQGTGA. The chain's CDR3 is CASSPNEGHDNEQFF. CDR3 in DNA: TGTGCCAGCAGCCCAAACGAGGGTCATGACAATGAGCAGTTCTTC.

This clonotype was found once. CDR3 nucleotides: TGTGCCAGCAGTGAGTTTGACGGCTACGAGCGGTACGTC. Protein product: CASSEFDGYERYV. V is TRBV6-1 and J is TRBJ2-7; no clear D gene. CDR1 MNHNS and CDR2 SASEGT come from the germline V gene. This CDR3 contains 13 residues.

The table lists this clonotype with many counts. The CDR3 loop is CASSLEGRSLNSPLHF. For the CDR3, the DNA is TGCGCCAGCAGCTTGGAGGGCCGGAGCCTCAATTCACCCCTCCACTTT. This chain connects TRBV5-1 to TRBJ1-6; D not resolved. Germline assignment: CDR1 SGHRS and CDR2 YFSETQ. The CDR3 totals 16 residues. V was trimmed by 0 bases and J by 7 bases, leaving 14 bases between them.

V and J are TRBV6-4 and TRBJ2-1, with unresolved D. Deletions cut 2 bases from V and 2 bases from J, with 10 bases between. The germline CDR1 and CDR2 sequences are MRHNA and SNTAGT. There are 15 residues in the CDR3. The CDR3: CASSDGTSAYNEQFF. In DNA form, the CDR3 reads TGTGCCAGCAGTGACGGAACATCGGCCTACAATGAGCAGTTCTTC.

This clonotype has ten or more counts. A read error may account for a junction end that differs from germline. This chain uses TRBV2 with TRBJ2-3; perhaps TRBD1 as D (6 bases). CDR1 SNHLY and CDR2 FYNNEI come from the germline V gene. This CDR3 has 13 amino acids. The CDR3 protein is CASREGQTDTQYF. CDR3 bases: TGTGCCAGCAGGGAAGGACAGACAGATACGCAGTATTTT.

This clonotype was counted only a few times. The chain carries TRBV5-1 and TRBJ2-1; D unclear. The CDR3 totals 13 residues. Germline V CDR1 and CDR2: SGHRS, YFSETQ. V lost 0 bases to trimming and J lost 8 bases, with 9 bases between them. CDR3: CASSLESGYEQFF. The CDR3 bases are TGCGCCAGCAGCTTGGAATCTGGGTATGAGCAGTTCTTC.

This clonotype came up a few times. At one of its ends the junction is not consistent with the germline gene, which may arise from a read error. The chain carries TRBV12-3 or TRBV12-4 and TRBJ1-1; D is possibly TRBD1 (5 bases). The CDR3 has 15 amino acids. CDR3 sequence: CASSLGLTGNTEAFF. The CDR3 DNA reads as TGTGCCAGCAGCTTAGGCCTTACAGGGAACACTGAAGCTTTCTTT.

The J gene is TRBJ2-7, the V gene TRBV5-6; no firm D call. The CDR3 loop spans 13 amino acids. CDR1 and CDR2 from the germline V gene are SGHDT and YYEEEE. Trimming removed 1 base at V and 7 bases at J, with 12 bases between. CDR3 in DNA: TGTGCCAGCAGCTTGACACACGGTGGGGAGCAGTACGTC. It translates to CASSLTHGGEQYV.

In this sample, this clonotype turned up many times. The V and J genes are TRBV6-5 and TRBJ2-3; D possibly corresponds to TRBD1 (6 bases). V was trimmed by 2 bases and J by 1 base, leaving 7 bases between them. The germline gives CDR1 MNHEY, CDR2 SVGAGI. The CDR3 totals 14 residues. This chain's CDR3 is CASSYKGGTDTQYF. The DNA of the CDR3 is TGTGCCAGCAGTTACAAGGGGGGCACAGATACGCAGTATTTT.

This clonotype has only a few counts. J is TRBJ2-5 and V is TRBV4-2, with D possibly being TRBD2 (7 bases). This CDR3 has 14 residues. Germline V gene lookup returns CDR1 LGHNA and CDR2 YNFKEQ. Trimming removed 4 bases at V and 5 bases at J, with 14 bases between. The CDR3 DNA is TGTGCCAGCAGCCTTGGGGGGGGCTTGGAGACCCAGTACTTC. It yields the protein CASSLGGGLETQYF.

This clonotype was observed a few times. CDR3 in DNA: TGCGCCAGCAGCCAAGACAGGGCTCAAGAGACCCAGTACTTC. Translation gives CASSQDRAQETQYF. This rearrangement joins TRBV4-3 to TRBJ2-5; D possibly corresponds to TRBD1 (5 bases). From germline, CDR1 is LGHNA and CDR2 YSLEER. Between the trimmed V and J ends, which lost 0 bases and 2 bases, there was a span of 7 bases. The CDR3 loop spans 14 amino acids.

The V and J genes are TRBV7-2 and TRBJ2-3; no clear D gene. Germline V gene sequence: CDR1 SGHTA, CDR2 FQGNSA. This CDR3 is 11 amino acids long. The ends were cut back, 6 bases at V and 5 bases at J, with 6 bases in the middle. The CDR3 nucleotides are TGTGCCAGCAGGACGGTAGATACGCAGTATTTT. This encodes CASRTVDTQYF.

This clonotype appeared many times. As DNA, the CDR3 is TGCGCCAGCAGCCAAGAGGGGGGGCCTAGCACAGATACGCAGTATTTT. As protein: CASSQEGGPSTDTQYF. This chain links TRBV4-1 with TRBJ2-3; weak D call: TRBD2 (7 bases). V was trimmed by 0 bases and J by 0 bases, leaving 10 bases between them. From germline, CDR1 is MGHRA and CDR2 YSYEKL. The CDR3 length is 16 residues.